This entry lists 17 T cell receptor beta chains sequenced from one sample in a study of blood T cell repertoires in COVID-19. The table came from immunoSEQ multiplex PCR; TCRdb's copy has only in-frame clones and leaves some out. The data contain 140,000 to 150,000 clones, 84% of them seen just once; the ten biggest clones take up roughly 10%. Sequencing was carried out using peripheral blood. The origin of the receptors is a man aged 55-75 years with active or convalescent COVID-19.

The rearrangement links TRBV7-9 to TRBJ1-1; D perhaps matches TRBD1 (5 bases). The CDR3 length is 16 residues. Looked up from germline, CDR1 is SEHNR and CDR2 is FQNEAQ (reference sequence). V shed 4 bases and J shed 0 bases, with 15 bases lying between them. The CDR3 coding sequence is TGTGCCAGCAGCTCCCCGGGACTCCGCATGAACACTGAAGCTTTCTTT. It codes for CASSSPGLRMNTEAFF.

The chain has TRBV7-2 and TRBJ2-3; D call uncertain. V was shortened by 5 bases and J by 6 bases, with 9 bases between the two germline ends. The CDR3 is made up of 12 amino acids. The germline gives CDR1 SGHTA, CDR2 FQGNSA. CDR3 loop: CASSLGADTQYF. The CDR3 nucleotides are TGTGCCAGCAGCCTAGGAGCCGATACGCAGTATTTT.

The rearrangement joins TRBV2 to TRBJ2-1; 10 bases are a match to TRBD1. The germline CDR1 and CDR2 sequences are SNHLY and FYNNEI. The CDR3 has 15 amino acids. Germline trimming cut 5 bases from V and 9 bases from J; bases unmatched to any gene: 10. CDR3 amino acids: CASSMFDRGLGEQFF. As DNA, the CDR3 is TGTGCCAGCAGTATGTTCGACAGGGGGCTTGGTGAGCAGTTCTTC. Using reference TRBV2 and TRBJ2-1 for the parts outside the CDR3, the full variable domain is EPEVTQTPSHQVTQMGQEVILRCVPISNHLYFYWYRQILGQKVEFLVSFYNNEISEKSEIFDDQFSVERPDGSNFTLKIRSTKLEDSAMYFCASSMFDRGLGEQFFGPGTRLTVL.

CDR3 DNA sequence: TGTGCCAGCGCCAGGTTAAACCAGCCCCAGCATTTT. Translating it yields CASARLNQPQHF. The chain has TRBV6-5 and TRBJ1-5; D gene unclear. The CDR3 is 12 residues long. The germline V and J ends were trimmed by 8 bases and 7 bases, with 12 bases remaining between them. Germline lookup yields CDR1 MNHEY and CDR2 SVGAGI.

This chain uses TRBV6-5 with TRBJ1-2; D may be TRBD1 (5 bases). Germline CDR1 reads MNHEY; CDR2 reads SVGAGI. Trimming pared 4 bases from V and 8 bases from J, leaving 23 bases between. The CDR3 totals 16 residues. In nucleotides, the CDR3 is TGTGCCAGCAGTTCCCCCCTGTTGACAGCCGCCTGGGGCTACACCTTC. Translation: CASSSPLLTAAWGYTF.

This chain connects TRBV9 to TRBJ1-3; the D is unclear. The germline gives CDR1 SGDLS, CDR2 YYNGEE. The CDR3 totals 13 residues. The V and J ends lost 1 base and 3 bases respectively, with 5 bases between them. The CDR3 is CASSVLDGNTIYF. The CDR3 DNA follows: TGTGCCAGCAGCGTACTAGATGGAAACACCATATATTTT.

The rearrangement uses TRBV6-2 or TRBV6-3 and TRBJ2-5, with D perhaps matching TRBD2 (6 bases). The CDR3 runs 17 residues. Trimming removed 0 bases from V and 1 base from J, with 15 bases in between. CDR1 and CDR2 from the germline V gene are MNHEY and SVGEGT. Written as DNA, the CDR3 is TGTGCCAGCAGTTACTCGACACCGGGGACTTTCCAAGAGACCCAGTACTTC. This gives the protein CASSYSTPGTFQETQYF.

The chain has TRBV30 and TRBJ2-3, with D perhaps TRBD2 (6 bases). The germline V gene encodes CDR1 GTSNPN and CDR2 SVGIG (reference sequence). This CDR3 has 15 amino acids. Trimming cost V 1 base and J 3 bases, with 14 bases left between them. The CDR3 region is CAWSGTSRRTDTQYF. The CDR3, as DNA: TGTGCCTGGAGTGGTACTAGCCGTCGGACAGATACGCAGTATTTT.

This chain links TRBV18 with TRBJ1-5; possible D gene TRBD1, 6 bases. The germline V and J ends were trimmed by 6 bases and 11 bases, with 29 bases remaining between them. Germline CDR1 and CDR2: KGHSH and LQKENI. The CDR3 extends over 17 amino acids. The CDR3: CASSPNRQAGALGSQHF. CDR3 DNA: TGTGCCAGCTCCCCCAACCGACAGGCGGGCGCGTTGGGGTCCCAGCATTTT.

The gene calls are TRBV29-1 and TRBJ1-2, with 8 nucleotides matching TRBD1. This CDR3 contains 14 residues. Looked up from germline, CDR1 is SQVTM and CDR2 is ANQGSEA. After removal of 4 bases from V and 8 bases from J, the junction contained 12 bases not matched to a gene. This CDR3 is CSVARGQEGHGYTF. DNA for the CDR3: TGCAGCGTTGCCCGGGGACAGGAGGGTCACGGCTACACCTTC.

The chain couples TRBV3-1 (or the pseudogene TRBV3-2) to TRBJ1-5, with TRBD1 as a possible D gene (5 bases). With 1 base removed from V and 9 bases from J, the gap between germline ends came to 13 bases. This CDR3 contains 14 residues. Germline CDR1 and CDR2: LGHDT and YNNKEL (reference sequence). The CDR3 loop is CASSQAQGGRPQHF. DNA of the CDR3: TGTGCCAGCAGCCAAGCTCAGGGAGGACGGCCCCAGCATTTT.

The J gene is TRBJ2-7, the V gene TRBV6-1, with 13 bases that match TRBD2. Germline V gene sequence: CDR1 MNHNS, CDR2 SASEGT. This CDR3 comprises 16 residues. V was clipped by 3 bases and J by 2 bases; unmatched bases: 4. The chain's CDR3 is CASSEGGLAGPYEQYV. The CDR3 DNA follows: TGTGCCAGCAGTGAGGGGGGACTAGCGGGGCCCTACGAGCAGTACGTC.

The rearrangement links TRBV6-1 to TRBJ1-2; TRBD1 aligns across 8 bases. Trimming at V came to 2 bases and at J to 4 bases, leaving 6 bases not matched to a gene. From germline, CDR1 is MNHNS and CDR2 SASEGT. The CDR3 spans 15 residues. The CDR3 nucleotides read TGTGCCAGCAGTGAATCCAGGGGGCTCGTCTATGGCTACACCTTC. This codes for CASSESRGLVYGYTF.

V gene TRBV18 combines with J gene TRBJ1-2; 7 nucleotides line up with TRBD1. From germline, CDR1 is KGHSH and CDR2 LQKENI. There are 15 residues in the CDR3. V gave up 1 base and J gave up 5 bases; unmatched junction bases: 7. The CDR3 DNA reads TGTGCCAGCTCACCACAACAGGGGAAAGGGTATGGCTACACCTTC. The encoded protein is CASSPQQGKGYGYTF. The full variable domain, in which reference TRBV18 and TRBJ1-2 provide the parts outside the CDR3, is NAGVMQNPRHLVRRRGQEARLRCSPMKGHSHVYWYRQLPEEGLKFMVYLQKENIIDESGMPKERFSAEFPKEGPSILRIQQVVRGDSAAYFCASSPQQGKGYGYTFGSGTRLTVV.

This clone occurred a few times. The gene calls are TRBV19 and TRBJ1-2, with TRBD1 identical over 8 bases. The CDR3 totals 13 residues. J gave up 4 bases and V 5 bases, and 3 bases lay outside the gene matches. Germline loops: CDR1 LNHDA, CDR2 SQIVND (reference sequence). The CDR3 DNA sequence: TGTGCCAGTAGTGGACAGGGTCCCTATGGCTACACCTTC. This sequence encodes CASSGQGPYGYTF.

The J gene is TRBJ2-3, the V gene TRBV5-4; TRBD2 matches at 8 bases. Germline V lookup: CDR1 SGHNT, CDR2 YYREEE (reference sequence). This CDR3 region has 16 residues. V shed 0 bases and J 5 bases; nucleotides not matched to a gene: 8. The CDR3 region is CASSLGEREMIDTQYF. CDR3 DNA: TGTGCCAGCAGCTTGGGGGAGCGGGAGATGATAGATACGCAGTATTTT.

The rearrangement uses TRBV4-1 and TRBJ2-3; the match to TRBD2 covers 9 bases. V was clipped by 4 bases and J by 0 bases; unmatched bases: 8. This CDR3 contains 17 residues. Germline CDR1 is MGHRA and CDR2 is YSYEKL. The CDR3 is CASSLEAGGYSTDTQYF. In DNA, the CDR3 is TGCGCCAGCAGCCTTGAAGCGGGGGGCTACAGCACAGATACGCAGTATTTT.